The text below deals with one T cell receptor (beta chain). TCRdb keeps only in-frame clones here, not all; method: immunoSEQ multiplex PCR. The sample holds some 15,000 clones, more than 65% seen once. This sample stems from a study of immune evolution from preneoplasia to lung adenocarcinoma. CDR1 is SGHTA and CDR2 is FQGTGA in the germline V gene. The length of the CDR3 is 13 residues. V dropped 3 bases and J dropped 11; count of bases not matched to a gene: 6. The sequence was obtained from a person between 60 and 79 years old with lung adenocarcinoma. Sequencing was carried out using FFPE minimally invasive lung adenocarcinoma tissue. The chain joins TRBV7-3 to TRBJ2-2; TRBD1 agrees at 7 bases. In DNA form, the CDR3 reads TGTGCCAGCAGCTTGGGACAGTCTAAAGAGCTGTTTTTT. Translation: CASSLGQSKELFF.